This T cell receptor beta chain stems from a study of read filtering for tumor transcriptome and immune sequencing. In the study overall: R-ISS stage counts were under 10 for I, more than 15 for II, about seven for III. Whole-transcriptome libraries were prepared after DNase treatment.

CDR3 length: 16 residues. CDR1 is DFQATT, CDR2 SNEGSKA, per germline (reference sequence). With V trimmed by 6 bases and J by 6 bases, 18 bases remained unmatched. This clonotype has at least ten counts. Molecular barcoded adaptors covering alpha/delta and beta/gamma chains were used on roughly 370 ng RNA. TCRdb re-called the reads through MiXCR, storing one row per CDR3 protein. The sample has some 19,000 distinct CDR3 sequences; approximately 20% are singletons. Sequencing input: a population of CD138-negative cells sorted from bone marrow. The sequence was collected from a donor at least 40 years old with multiple myeloma. This chain connects TRBV20-1 to TRBJ2-7, with 9 bases lining up with TRBD1. CDR3 protein: CSAQRSAGTGWSEQYF. DNA for the CDR3: TGCAGTGCCCAAAGAAGTGCCGGGACAGGGTGGAGCGAGCAGTACTTC.